The T cell receptor beta chain under discussion was sequenced for a study of blood T cell repertoires in COVID-19. On the study more broadly: Spain, Italy and the United States supplied samples that represented acute and convalescent COVID-19. Nucleic acid was either cDNA or gDNA, and it came from T cells, B-cell-depleted T cells, or PBMCs.

How the authors handled the data: Amplification from reference gene primers served as the basis for estimated nucleated cell counts. TCRdb's table, derived via immunoSEQ multiplex PCR, lists solely in-frame clones and lacks some. That table is the source of V, J and clone size, and D and trimming were worked out from the DNA. The sample includes 100,000 to 150,000 clones, around 78% of them seen just once. In germline, CDR1 is SGHAT, CDR2 FQNNGV. V was trimmed by 5 bases and J by 6 bases, leaving 13 bases between them. The CDR3 is 14 residues long. The genes are TRBV11-2 and TRBJ1-4; D may be TRBD1 (5 bases). The origin of this receptor is a man between 65 and 80 years old with acute or convalescent COVID-19. Material for sequencing was peripheral blood. The CDR3 sequence is CASSQQELDEKLFF. The DNA of the CDR3 is TGTGCCAGCAGCCAACAGGAGTTGGATGAAAAACTGTTTTTT.